These 24 T cell receptor beta chains were sequenced from one sample in a study of cytomegalovirus exposure and HLA in healthy donors. The PCR made use of 60 Vbeta and 13 Jbeta primers. Profiling relied on immunoSEQ multiplex PCR, and the TCRdb table lists in-frame clones only, not all of them. The data hold a few hundred thousand clones, with almost 80% observed a single time. The sample comprised PBMCs. The origin of the receptors is a man younger than 35 in good health and CMV-seronegative.

This clone was counted between two and nine times. The junction departs from germline at one end; a sequencing error may be responsible. This chain connects TRBV25-1 to TRBJ2-5; D is undetermined. There are 12 residues in the CDR3. The germline V gene encodes CDR1 MGHDK and CDR2 SYGVNS. The CDR3 protein is CASGELQETQYF. The CDR3 region has the DNA TGTGCCAGCGGTGAACTCCAAGAGACCCAGTACTTC.

This chain connects TRBV30 to TRBJ1-3; D is unresolved. The CDR3 is 13 amino acids. The V and J ends lost 1 base and 2 bases respectively, with 6 bases between them. CDR1 and CDR2 (germline): GTSNPN, SVGIG (reference sequence). CDR3 coding DNA: TGTGCCTGGAGTGCACTAACTGGAAACACCATATATTTT. Translating it yields CAWSALTGNTIYF.

This clone was picked up a small number of times. The rearrangement links TRBV12-2 to TRBJ1-3; TRBD1, as called in the table, went unchecked against the DNA. TRBV12-2 is a listed pseudogene. This CDR3 comprises 17 residues. The CDR3 nucleotides read TGTGCAAGTCGCGATGGACAGGGGGCTAAATCTGGAAACACCATATATTTT. It yields the protein CASRDGQGAKSGNTIYF.

The chain couples TRBV9 to TRBJ2-2; possible D gene TRBD1, 6 bases. Per germline, CDR1 SGDLS and CDR2 YYNGEE. V lost 0 bases and J 2 bases, leaving 11 bases between the germline ends. The CDR3 extends over 16 amino acids. The CDR3 spells CASSVGQGLNTGELFF. CDR3 in DNA: TGTGCCAGCAGCGTAGGGCAGGGGTTAAACACCGGGGAGCTGTTTTTT.

This chain joins TRBV5-8 and TRBJ2-1; 11 bases match TRBD2. The V gene's germline CDR1 is SGHTS and CDR2 YDEGEE. The CDR3 extends over 14 amino acids. V gave up 4 bases and J gave up 8 bases; unmatched junction bases: 5. CDR3 amino acids: CASSVAGGFYEQFF. The CDR3 DNA reads TGTGCCAGCAGCGTAGCGGGGGGGTTTTATGAGCAGTTCTTC.

The rearrangement joins TRBV6-5 to TRBJ2-7; TRBD1 aligns across 9 bases. Germline V gene data show CDR1 as MNHEY and CDR2 as SVGAGI. The CDR3 contains 14 residues. Trimming at V came to 6 bases and at J to 5 bases, leaving 8 bases not matched to a gene. The chain's CDR3 is CASSLRQGDDEQYF. The CDR3 DNA is TGTGCCAGCAGCCTACGACAGGGGGACGACGAGCAGTACTTC.

This clone was picked up one time. This chain connects TRBV19 to TRBJ1-6; a weak D match, TRBD1 (6 bases). Deletions cut 3 bases from V and 10 bases from J, with 16 bases between. The CDR3 contains 15 residues. Germline V gives CDR1 LNHDA, CDR2 SQIVND (reference sequence). The CDR3 here is CASSIAQGLGSPLHF. The DNA of the CDR3 is TGTGCCAGTAGTATCGCGCAGGGGTTAGGCTCACCCCTCCACTTT.

This clone appeared a few times. The chain recombines TRBV7-2 with TRBJ1-4; 8 nucleotides match TRBD1. The CDR3 is 12 amino acids. Looked up from germline, CDR1 is SGHTA and CDR2 is FQGNSA. Losses at the gene ends were 2 bases for V and 12 bases for J; bases not matched to a gene: 2. The CDR3 sequence is CASSLLDRELFF. CDR3 DNA sequence: TGTGCCAGCAGCTTATTGGACAGGGAACTGTTTTTT.

The gene calls are TRBV5-1 and TRBJ2-5; D not resolved. Germline lookup yields CDR1 SGHRS and CDR2 YFSETQ. The CDR3 is made up of 12 amino acids. V was cut by 5 bases and J by 5 bases, with 10 bases left in between. This CDR3 reads CASSSERETQYF. The DNA of the CDR3 is TGCGCCAGCAGTTCAGAGAGGGAGACCCAGTACTTC.

V usage is TRBV30 and J usage is TRBJ2-1, with 8 bases identical to TRBD2. Germline V gives CDR1 GTSNPN, CDR2 SVGIG (reference sequence). The V and J ends lost 0 bases and 0 bases, in that order; junction bases with no gene match: 4. The CDR3 runs to 16 residues. Written as DNA, the CDR3 is TGTGCCTGGAGTGTACGGGGGGGATTCTCCTACAATGAGCAGTTCTTC. Translating it yields CAWSVRGGFSYNEQFF.

The chain recombines TRBV2 with TRBJ2-1; 7 nucleotides agree with TRBD1. J was trimmed by 4 bases and V by 5 bases; bases with no gene match: 8. Germline V gene data show CDR1 as SNHLY and CDR2 as FYNNEI. This CDR3 has 15 residues. The chain's CDR3 is CASSPRDREYNEQFF. CDR3 sequence (DNA): TGTGCCAGCAGTCCCCGGGACAGAGAATACAATGAGCAGTTCTTC. Variable domain in full (rest from reference TRBV2 and TRBJ2-1): EPEVTQTPSHQVTQMGQEVILRCVPISNHLYFYWYRQILGQKVEFLVSFYNNEISEKSEIFDDQFSVERPDGSNFTLKIRSTKLEDSAMYFCASSPRDREYNEQFFGPGTRLTVL.

J is TRBJ1-2 and V is TRBV5-5; 7 bases map to TRBD1. V was pared by 1 base and J by 3 bases, with 6 bases of the junction left unmatched. Germline V CDR1 and CDR2: SGHKS, YYEKEE (reference sequence). There are 15 residues in the CDR3. CDR3: CASSLTGDSHYGYTF. The CDR3, as DNA: TGTGCCAGCAGCTTGACAGGGGATTCCCACTATGGCTACACCTTC.

This chain uses TRBV19 with TRBJ1-2; D is undetermined. Trimming pared 9 bases from V and 6 bases from J, leaving 17 bases between. The CDR3 length is 13 residues. CDR1 and CDR2 (germline): LNHDA, SQIVND (reference sequence). CDR3 region: CASTLDGENGYTF. The CDR3 DNA reads TGTGCCAGCACTTTGGACGGGGAAAATGGCTACACCTTC. The full variable domain, rest sourced from reference TRBV19 and TRBJ1-2, is DGGITQSPKYLFRKEGQNVTLSCEQNLNHDAMYWYRQDPGQGLRLIYYSQIVNDFQKGDIAEGYSVSREKKESFPLTVTSAQKNPTAFYLCASTLDGENGYTFGSGTRLTVV.

This clone was recorded many times. This sequence joins TRBV6-6 and TRBJ1-1; the match to TRBD1 covers 7 bases. The junction had 6 bases not matched to a gene; V was cut back by 7 bases and J by 1 base. This CDR3 contains 14 residues. Germline V lookup: CDR1 MNHNY, CDR2 SVGAGI (reference sequence). The CDR3 spells CASIRGSGNTEAFF. CDR3 nucleotide sequence: TGTGCCAGCATCAGGGGGTCAGGGAACACTGAAGCTTTCTTT.

J is TRBJ2-2 and V is TRBV19; maybe TRBD1 (5 bases). The CDR3 covers 14 residues. Per the germline V gene, CDR1 is LNHDA and CDR2 is SQIVND (reference sequence). V lost 7 bases and J 6 bases, leaving 15 bases between the germline ends. DNA for the CDR3: TGTGCCAGTACCCCTGGGGCGTGGGCCGGGGAGCTGTTTTTT. Translating it yields CASTPGAWAGELFF.

This clone was counted a single time. The genes are TRBV7-9 and TRBJ1-4, with 7 bases that match TRBD1. The CDR3 sequence is 15 residues long. After removal of 0 bases from V and 8 bases from J, the junction contained 6 bases not matched to a gene. Germline V gene sequence: CDR1 SEHNR, CDR2 FQNEAQ (reference sequence). This chain's CDR3 is CASSLAGGEGEKLFF. The CDR3 bases are TGTGCCAGCAGCTTAGCAGGGGGCGAAGGAGAAAAACTGTTTTTT.

This clone has only a few counts. The rearrangement uses TRBV6-6 and TRBJ2-7, with a weak D call TRBD2 (6 bases). V gave up 6 bases and J gave up 1 base, with 7 bases separating them. Germline V CDR1 and CDR2: MNHNY, SVGAGI (reference sequence). This CDR3 region has 12 residues. CDR3: CASRRESYEQYF. Here the CDR3 DNA reads TGTGCCAGCAGACGGGAGTCCTACGAGCAGTACTTC.

The V call is TRBV19, the J call TRBJ1-5, with D possibly matching TRBD1 (5 bases). CDR1 and CDR2 from the germline V gene are LNHDA and SQIVND (reference sequence). With 0 bases removed from V and 4 bases from J, the gap between germline ends came to 13 bases. The CDR3 contains 16 residues. The CDR3: CASSIDGAGLNQPQHF. For the CDR3, the DNA is TGTGCCAGTAGTATAGATGGGGCGGGGCTAAATCAGCCCCAGCATTTT.

This clone was seen only a few times. This sequence joins TRBV6-5 and TRBJ2-7; 10 positions match TRBD1. The CDR3 spans 15 residues. After removal of 2 bases from V and 5 bases from J, the junction contained 6 bases not matched to a gene. CDR1 and CDR2 from the germline V gene are MNHEY and SVGAGI. CDR3 sequence reads: CASSYAGTGAHEQYF. The CDR3 DNA follows: TGTGCCAGCAGTTACGCCGGGACAGGGGCCCACGAGCAGTACTTC.

This rearrangement joins TRBV27 to TRBJ2-3, with 12 positions matching TRBD2. Germline trimming cut 6 bases from V and 2 bases from J; bases unmatched to any gene: 3. CDR1 is MNHEY, CDR2 SMNVEV, per germline (reference sequence). This CDR3 is 15 amino acids long. CDR3 nucleotides: TGTGCCAGCAGACTAGCGGGGGGCTACACAGATACGCAGTATTTT. It is translated as CASRLAGGYTDTQYF.

The chain employs TRBV9 and TRBJ1-2; D perhaps matches TRBD1 (5 bases). From germline, CDR1 is SGDLS and CDR2 YYNGEE. Trimming removed 0 bases at V and 4 bases at J, with 10 bases between. The CDR3 is 14 residues long. The CDR3 protein is CASSVADSRYGYTF. The DNA for the CDR3 is TGTGCCAGCAGCGTAGCTGACAGCCGCTATGGCTACACCTTC. The variable domain in full, with the rest retrieved from reference TRBV9 and TRBJ1-2, is DSGVTQTPKHLITATGQRVTLRCSPRSGDLSVYWYQQSLDQGLQFLIQYYNGEERAKGNILERFSAQQFPDLHSELNLSSLELGDSALYFCASSVADSRYGYTFGSGTRLTVV.

The chain joins TRBV27 to TRBJ2-3, with 7 positions matching TRBD2. The germline gives CDR1 MNHEY, CDR2 SMNVEV (reference sequence). The CDR3 runs 15 residues. Losses at the gene ends were 4 bases for V and 1 base for J; bases not matched to a gene: 5. CDR3 residues: CASSSPAGGTDTQYF. Here the CDR3 DNA reads TGTGCCAGCAGTTCCCCCGCGGGGGGCACAGATACGCAGTATTTT.

The chain has TRBV7-9 and TRBJ1-2; 9 bases agree with TRBD1. The CDR3 spans 15 residues. The V gene's germline CDR1 is SEHNR and CDR2 FQNEAQ (reference sequence). J gave up 5 bases and V 1 base, and 5 bases lay outside the gene matches. The CDR3 sequence is CASSLEDRGAYGYTF. Here the CDR3 DNA reads TGTGCCAGCAGCTTAGAAGACAGGGGGGCATATGGCTACACCTTC.

The chain has TRBV5-8 and TRBJ2-5, with 9 bases matching TRBD2. CDR3 length: 15 residues. Germline lookup yields CDR1 SGHTS and CDR2 YDEGEE. V shed 4 bases, J shed 4 bases, and the junction held 8 bases outside the gene matches. In DNA form, the CDR3 reads TGTGCCAGCAGCCCCGGGACTAGCTTCACAGAGACCCAGTACTTC. It encodes CASSPGTSFTETQYF.